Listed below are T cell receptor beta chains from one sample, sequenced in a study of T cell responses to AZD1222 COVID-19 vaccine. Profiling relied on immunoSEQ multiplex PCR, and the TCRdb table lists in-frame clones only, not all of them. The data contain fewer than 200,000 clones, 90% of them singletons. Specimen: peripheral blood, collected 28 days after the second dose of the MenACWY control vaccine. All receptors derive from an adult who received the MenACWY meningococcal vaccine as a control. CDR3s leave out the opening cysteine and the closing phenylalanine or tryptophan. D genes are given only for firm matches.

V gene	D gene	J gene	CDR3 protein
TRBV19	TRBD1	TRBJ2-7	ASGVRTGAYEQY
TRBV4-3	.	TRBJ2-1	ASSQLWRTDSSYNEQF
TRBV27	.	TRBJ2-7	ASSAEVSYEQY
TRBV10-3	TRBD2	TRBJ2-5	AISESGLAGQETQY
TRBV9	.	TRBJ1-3	ASSVGLDSLAGNTIY
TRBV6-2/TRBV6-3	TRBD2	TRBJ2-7	ASSYPRAGAHEQY
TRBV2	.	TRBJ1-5	ASDSTGASNQPQH
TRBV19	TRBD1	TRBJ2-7	ASRIQGQGAYEQY
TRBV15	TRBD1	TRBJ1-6	ATSRGDRANNSPLH
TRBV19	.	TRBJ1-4	ASSSGTDEKLF
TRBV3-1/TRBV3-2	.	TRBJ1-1	ASSLLSGGEAF
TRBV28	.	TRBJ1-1	ASSSLLSPRDTEAF
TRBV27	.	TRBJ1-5	ATAPQGNQPQH
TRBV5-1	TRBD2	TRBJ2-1	ASRRTGTSGYNEQF
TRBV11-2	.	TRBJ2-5	ASSPRTGETQY
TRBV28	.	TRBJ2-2	ASRTGITGELF
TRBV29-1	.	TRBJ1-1	SAGTANTEAF
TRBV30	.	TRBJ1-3	AWSRSGQTGNTIY
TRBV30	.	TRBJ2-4	AWRVGRGINIQY
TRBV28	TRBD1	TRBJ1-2	ASCPGGATNYGYT
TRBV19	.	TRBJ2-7	ASTGPADEQY
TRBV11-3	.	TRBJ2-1	ASSQGLTYNEQF
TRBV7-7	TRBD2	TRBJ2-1	ASSPTSGHRDEQF
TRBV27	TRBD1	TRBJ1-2	ASSPGGSYGYT
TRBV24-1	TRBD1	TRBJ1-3	ATSDWTGGTIY
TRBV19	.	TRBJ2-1	ASSRGVHEQF
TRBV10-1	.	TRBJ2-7	ASSESRGGLSPFTYEQY
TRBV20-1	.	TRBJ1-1	SASLVNTEAF
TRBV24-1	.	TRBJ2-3	ATSDYVSTDTQY
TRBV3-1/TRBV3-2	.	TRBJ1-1	ASSQAGVLNTEAF
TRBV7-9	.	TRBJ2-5	ASSPLGGKRETQY
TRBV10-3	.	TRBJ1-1	AISEGRTNTEAF
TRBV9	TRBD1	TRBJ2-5	ASSARQGRQETQY
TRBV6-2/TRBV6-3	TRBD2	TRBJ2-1	ASSPGGLANIEQF